This T cell receptor beta chain was sequenced during a study of blood T cell repertoires in COVID-19. In the study overall: PBMCs, B-cell-depleted T cells, or T cells provided the cDNA or gDNA that made up the material.

Per the authors' pipeline: Estimated nucleated cell counts came from reference gene primer amplification. Assay used: immunoSEQ multiplex PCR; TCRdb lists only in-frame clones, some missing. V, J and clone size are those of that table, while D and trimming were read from the DNA. Seen here are about 77,000 clones, roughly 90% observed once, and the top ten hold roughly 15%. The clonotype originates from an elderly woman with active or convalescent COVID-19. Material for sequencing was peripheral blood.

The CDR3 region is CASSLEGSIQYF. The CDR3 DNA is TGTGCCAGCAGTTTAGAGGGTTCCATTCAGTACTTC. The gene calls are TRBV28 and TRBJ2-4, with D possibly being TRBD2 (5 bases). V lost 2 bases and J 9 bases, leaving 8 bases between the germline ends. The germline gives CDR1 MDHEN, CDR2 SYDVKM. The CDR3 covers 12 residues.